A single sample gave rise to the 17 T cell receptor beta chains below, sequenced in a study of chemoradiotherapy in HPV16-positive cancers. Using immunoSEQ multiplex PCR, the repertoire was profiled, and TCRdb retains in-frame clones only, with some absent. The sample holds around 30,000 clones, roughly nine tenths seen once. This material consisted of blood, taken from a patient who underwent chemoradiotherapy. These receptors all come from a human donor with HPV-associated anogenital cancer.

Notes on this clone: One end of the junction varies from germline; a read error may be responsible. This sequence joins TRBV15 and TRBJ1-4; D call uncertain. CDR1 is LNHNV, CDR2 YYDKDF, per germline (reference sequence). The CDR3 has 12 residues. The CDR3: CATSRDFGVQTF. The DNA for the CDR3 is TGTGCCACCAGCAGAGATTTTGGCGTGCAAACCTTT. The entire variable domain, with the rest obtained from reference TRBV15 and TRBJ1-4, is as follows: DAMVIQNPRYQVTQFGKPVTLSCSQTLNHNVMYWYQQKSSQAPKLLFHYYDKDFNNEADTPDNFQSRRPNTSFCFLDIRSPGLGDTAMYLCATSRDFGVQTFGSGTQLSVL.

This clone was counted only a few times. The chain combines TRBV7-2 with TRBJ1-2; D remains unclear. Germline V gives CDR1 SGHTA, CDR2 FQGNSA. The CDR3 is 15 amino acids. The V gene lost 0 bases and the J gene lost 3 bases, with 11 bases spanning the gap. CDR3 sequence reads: CASSLAGPKDYGYTF. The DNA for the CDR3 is TGTGCCAGCAGCTTAGCAGGGCCTAAAGACTATGGCTACACCTTC.

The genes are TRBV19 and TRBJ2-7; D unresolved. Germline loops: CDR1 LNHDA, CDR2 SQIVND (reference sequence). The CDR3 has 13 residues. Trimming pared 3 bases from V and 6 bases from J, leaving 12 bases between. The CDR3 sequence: CASSIRSSTEQYF. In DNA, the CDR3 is TGTGCCAGTAGTATCCGCAGCAGTACCGAGCAGTACTTC.

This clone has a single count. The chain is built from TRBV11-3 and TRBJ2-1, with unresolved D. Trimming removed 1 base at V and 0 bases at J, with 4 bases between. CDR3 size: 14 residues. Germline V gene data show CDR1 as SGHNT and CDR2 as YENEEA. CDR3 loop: CASSLASSYNEQFF. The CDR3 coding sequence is TGTGCCAGCAGCTTAGCAAGCTCCTACAATGAGCAGTTCTTC.

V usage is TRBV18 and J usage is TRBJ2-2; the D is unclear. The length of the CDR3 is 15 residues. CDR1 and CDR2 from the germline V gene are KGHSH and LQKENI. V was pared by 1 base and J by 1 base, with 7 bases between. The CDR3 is CASSPQPGNTGELFF. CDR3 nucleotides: TGTGCCAGCTCACCACAACCGGGGAACACCGGGGAGCTGTTTTTT.

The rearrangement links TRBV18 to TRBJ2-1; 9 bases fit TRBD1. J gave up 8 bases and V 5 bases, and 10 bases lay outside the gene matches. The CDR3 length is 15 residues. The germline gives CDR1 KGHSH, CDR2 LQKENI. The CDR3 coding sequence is TGTGCCAGCTCATTCGGACAGGGGTCATTGGATGAGCAGTTCTTC. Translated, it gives CASSFGQGSLDEQFF. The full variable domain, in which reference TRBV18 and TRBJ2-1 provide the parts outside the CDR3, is NAGVMQNPRHLVRRRGQEARLRCSPMKGHSHVYWYRQLPEEGLKFMVYLQKENIIDESGMPKERFSAEFPKEGPSILRIQQVVRGDSAAYFCASSFGQGSLDEQFFGPGTRLTVL.

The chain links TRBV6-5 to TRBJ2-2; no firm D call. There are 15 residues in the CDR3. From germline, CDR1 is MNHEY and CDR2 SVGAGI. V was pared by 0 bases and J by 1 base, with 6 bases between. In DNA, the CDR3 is TGTGCCAGCAGTTACTCATCCGTGAACACCGGGGAGCTGTTTTTT. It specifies CASSYSSVNTGELFF.

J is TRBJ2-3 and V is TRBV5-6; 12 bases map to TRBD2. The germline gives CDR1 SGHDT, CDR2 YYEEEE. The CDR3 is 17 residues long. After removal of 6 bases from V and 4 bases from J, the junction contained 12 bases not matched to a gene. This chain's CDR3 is CASTRYAGLAGSDTQYF. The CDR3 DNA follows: TGTGCCAGCACCCGTTACGCGGGACTAGCGGGCTCAGATACGCAGTATTTT.

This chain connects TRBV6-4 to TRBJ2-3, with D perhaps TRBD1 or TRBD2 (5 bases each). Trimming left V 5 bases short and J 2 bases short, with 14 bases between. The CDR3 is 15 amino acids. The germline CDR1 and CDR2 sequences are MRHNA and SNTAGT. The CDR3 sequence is CASSHRDRLTDTQYF. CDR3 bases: TGTGCCAGCAGTCACCGGGACCGACTCACAGATACGCAGTATTTT.

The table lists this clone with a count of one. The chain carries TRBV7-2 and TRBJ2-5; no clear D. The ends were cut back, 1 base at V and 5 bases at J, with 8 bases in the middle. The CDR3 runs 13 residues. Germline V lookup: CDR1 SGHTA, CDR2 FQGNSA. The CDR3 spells CASSLVASETQYF. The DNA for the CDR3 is TGTGCCAGCAGCTTAGTAGCTTCGGAGACCCAGTACTTC.

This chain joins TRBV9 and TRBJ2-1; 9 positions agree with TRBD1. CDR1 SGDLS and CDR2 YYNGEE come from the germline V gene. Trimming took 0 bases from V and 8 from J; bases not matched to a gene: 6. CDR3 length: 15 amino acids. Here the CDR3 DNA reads TGTGCCAGCAGCGTAGTTGGGACAGGGAGGGATGAGCAGTTCTTC. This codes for CASSVVGTGRDEQFF. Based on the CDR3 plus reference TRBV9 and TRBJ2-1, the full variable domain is DSGVTQTPKHLITATGQRVTLRCSPRSGDLSVYWYQQSLDQGLQFLIQYYNGEERAKGNILERFSAQQFPDLHSELNLSSLELGDSALYFCASSVVGTGRDEQFFGPGTRLTVL.

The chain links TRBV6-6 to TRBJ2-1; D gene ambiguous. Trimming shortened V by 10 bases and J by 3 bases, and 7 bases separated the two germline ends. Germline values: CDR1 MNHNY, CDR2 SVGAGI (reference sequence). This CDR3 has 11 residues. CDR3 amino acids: CATSSYNEQFF. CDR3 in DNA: TGTGCCACCTCCAGCTACAATGAGCAGTTCTTC.

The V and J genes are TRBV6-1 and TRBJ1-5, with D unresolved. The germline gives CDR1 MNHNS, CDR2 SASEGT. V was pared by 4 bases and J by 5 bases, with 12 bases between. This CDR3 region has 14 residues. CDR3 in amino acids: CASSGLGGDQPQHF. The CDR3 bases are TGTGCCAGCAGTGGGTTAGGAGGTGATCAGCCCCAGCATTTT.

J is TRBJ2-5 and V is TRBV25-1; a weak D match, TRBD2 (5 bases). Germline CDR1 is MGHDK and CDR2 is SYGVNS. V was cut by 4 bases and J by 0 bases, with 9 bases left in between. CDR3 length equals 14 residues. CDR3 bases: TGTGCCAGCAGTGTGCTAGCCGACCAAGAGACCCAGTACTTC. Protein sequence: CASSVLADQETQYF.

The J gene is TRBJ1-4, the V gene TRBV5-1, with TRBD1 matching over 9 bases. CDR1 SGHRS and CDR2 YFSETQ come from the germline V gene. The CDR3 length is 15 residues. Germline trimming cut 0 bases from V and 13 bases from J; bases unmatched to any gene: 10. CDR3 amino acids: CASSLAGDRVGRLFF. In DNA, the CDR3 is TGCGCCAGCAGCTTGGCCGGGGACAGGGTTGGTCGACTGTTTTTT.

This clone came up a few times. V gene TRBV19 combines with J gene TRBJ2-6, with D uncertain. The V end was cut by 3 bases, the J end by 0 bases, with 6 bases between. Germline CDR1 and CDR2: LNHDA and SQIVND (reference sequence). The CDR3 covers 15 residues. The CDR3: CASSMGSSGANVLTF. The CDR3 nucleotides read TGTGCCAGTAGTATGGGCAGCTCTGGGGCCAACGTCCTGACTTTC.

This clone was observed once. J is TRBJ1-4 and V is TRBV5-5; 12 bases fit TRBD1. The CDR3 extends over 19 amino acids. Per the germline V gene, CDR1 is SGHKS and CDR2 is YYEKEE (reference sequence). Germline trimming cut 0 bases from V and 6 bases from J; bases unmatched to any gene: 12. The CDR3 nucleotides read TGTGCCAGCAGCTTGGCGCCGGGACAGGGGGCTACGAGCGATGAAAAACTGTTTTTT. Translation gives CASSLAPGQGATSDEKLFF.